This T cell receptor (beta chain) was identified during a study of OX40 agonist ivuxolimab in advanced cancers. Across the whole study: Patients got intravenous ivuxolimab at 0.01 to 10 mg/kg every 2 weeks.

Trimming pared 8 bases from V and 3 bases from J, leaving 12 bases between. The CDR3 extends over 13 amino acids. The V gene's germline CDR1 is SEHNR and CDR2 FQNEAQ (reference sequence). Some clones are missing from TCRdb's copy, which holds only in-frame ones; the method was immunoSEQ multiplex PCR. The sample consists of about 59,000 clones, approximately 94% of them appearing once. The chain combines TRBV7-9 with TRBJ2-3, with D perhaps TRBD1 or TRBD2 (5 bases each). Sequencing was performed on CD4+ or CD8+ T cells sorted from blood, taken in a trial of the OX40 agonist ivuxolimab. The TCR originated in an adult with an advanced solid tumor such as melanoma, head and neck, liver or kidney cancer. The CDR3 reads CASRGHRTDTQYF. The CDR3 region has the DNA TGTGCCAGCCGAGGGCACAGGACAGATACGCAGTATTTT.